These 11 T cell receptor beta chains were sequenced from one sample in a study of T cell responses to AZD1222 COVID-19 vaccine. Profiling relied on immunoSEQ multiplex PCR, and the TCRdb table lists in-frame clones only, not all of them. This sample has around 120,000 clones, with about 86% found just once. Source: peripheral blood, taken 28 days after the second AZD1222 dose. The receptors stem from an adult who received the AZD1222 COVID-19 vaccine.

The chain is built from TRBV7-2 and TRBJ2-2; D uncertain. The germline V gene encodes CDR1 SGHTA and CDR2 FQGNSA. The CDR3 length is 14 residues. V was pared by 6 bases and J by 1 base, with 9 bases between. The CDR3 sequence is CASRPLVNTGELFF. CDR3 sequence (DNA): TGTGCCAGCAGGCCTCTGGTGAACACCGGGGAGCTGTTTTTT.

The V and J genes are TRBV15 and TRBJ2-5; weak D call: TRBD1 (6 bases). Germline V lookup: CDR1 LNHNV, CDR2 YYDKDF (reference sequence). V lost 9 bases and J lost 4, with 21 bases in between. The CDR3 spans 15 residues. In DNA form, the CDR3 reads TGTGCCACTAGGCCCCCGACAGGCGCCCGAGAGACCCAGTACTTC. Its protein product is CATRPPTGARETQYF.

CDR3 loop: CAKSRAGATDTQYF. CDR3 DNA: TGTGCCAAGTCGAGAGCGGGAGCCACAGATACGCAGTATTTT. The rearrangement links TRBV28 to TRBJ2-3; 8 bases agree with TRBD2. After removal of 10 bases from V and 2 bases from J, the junction contained 8 bases not matched to a gene. CDR3 length: 14 amino acids. Germline V gene lookup returns CDR1 MDHEN and CDR2 SYDVKM.

The chain uses TRBV29-1 and TRBJ2-3, with D perhaps TRBD1 (6 bases). CDR1 is SQVTM, CDR2 ANQGSEA, per germline. V gave up 4 bases and J gave up 4 bases, with 15 bases separating them. The CDR3 consists of 14 residues. CDR3 protein: CSVGFWGRADTQYF. Here the CDR3 DNA reads TGCAGCGTTGGGTTCTGGGGGCGGGCAGATACGCAGTATTTT.

The chain uses TRBV7-3 and TRBJ2-3, with a tentative D call TRBD2 (6 bases). Germline CDR1 and CDR2: SGHTA and FQGTGA. Trimming stripped 5 bases from V and 2 bases from J, with 20 bases between. The CDR3 is made up of 17 amino acids. The CDR3 loop is CASSLGSGGGSTDTQYF. The CDR3 DNA is TGTGCCAGCAGCCTCGGGTCCGGGGGTGGGTCCACAGATACGCAGTATTTT.

The CDR3 sequence: CAWSVPPGGAKGYTF. The CDR3 nucleotides are TGTGCCTGGAGTGTACCTCCAGGGGGCGCGAAGGGCTACACCTTC. The chain uses TRBV30 and TRBJ1-2; 8 nucleotides match TRBD1. CDR3 length equals 15 residues. V trimming: 0 bases; J trimming: 8 bases; junction bases outside the gene matches: 11. Germline-derived CDR1 and CDR2 are GTSNPN and SVGIG (reference sequence). The whole variable domain, filled in from reference TRBV30 and TRBJ1-2, reads SQTIHQWPATLVQPVGSPLSLECTVEGTSNPNLYWYRQAAGRGLQLLFYSVGIGQISSEVPQNLSASRPQDRQFILSSKKLLLSDSGFYLCAWSVPPGGAKGYTFGSGTRLTVV.

The V call is TRBV4-1, the J call TRBJ2-7; 10 bases fit TRBD1. The germline V gene encodes CDR1 MGHRA and CDR2 YSYEKL. V lost 2 bases, J lost 3 bases, and 7 bases stayed unmatched. This CDR3 contains 16 residues. The CDR3 region is CASSQPGQGMGYEQYF. The CDR3 bases are TGCGCCAGCAGCCAACCGGGACAGGGGATGGGCTACGAGCAGTACTTC.

The chain is built from TRBV10-2 and TRBJ2-3; TRBD2 matches 8 bases. This CDR3 is built from 15 residues. Unmatched junction bases numbered 8, after V lost 7 bases and J lost 2 bases. Germline CDR1 reads WSHSY; CDR2 reads SAAADI. The DNA of the CDR3 is TGCGCCAGCAAGGGCCTAGCGGGCACCACAGATACGCAGTATTTT. This codes for CASKGLAGTTDTQYF.

The chain recombines TRBV7-9 with TRBJ1-1, with D tentatively TRBD1 (6 bases). Germline V lookup: CDR1 SEHNR, CDR2 FQNEAQ (reference sequence). The CDR3 sequence is 14 residues long. V lost 2 bases, J lost 5 bases, and 12 bases lay in between. The CDR3 DNA is TGTGCCAGCAGCTTAAGGGGGACGGGGACTGAAGCTTTCTTT. It translates to CASSLRGTGTEAFF.

V is TRBV6-1 and J is TRBJ1-2, with 7 positions matching TRBD1. The trim removed 3 bases at V and 8 bases at J, leaving 9 bases unmatched. CDR3 length: 14 residues. Germline CDR1 and CDR2: MNHNS and SASEGT. The CDR3 nucleotides are TGTGCCAGCAGTGACCCCGGACAGGTCATAGGCTACACCTTC. Translating it yields CASSDPGQVIGYTF.

This rearrangement joins TRBV7-2 to TRBJ2-4, with unresolved D. CDR1 is SGHTA and CDR2 is FQGNSA in the germline V gene. The CDR3 consists of 18 residues. The V end lost 2 bases, the J end lost 1 base, and 18 bases lay between the germline ends. The chain's CDR3 is CASSLYPANTVAKNIQYF. CDR3 DNA: TGTGCCAGCAGCTTATACCCGGCCAACACGGTGGCCAAAAACATTCAGTACTTC.